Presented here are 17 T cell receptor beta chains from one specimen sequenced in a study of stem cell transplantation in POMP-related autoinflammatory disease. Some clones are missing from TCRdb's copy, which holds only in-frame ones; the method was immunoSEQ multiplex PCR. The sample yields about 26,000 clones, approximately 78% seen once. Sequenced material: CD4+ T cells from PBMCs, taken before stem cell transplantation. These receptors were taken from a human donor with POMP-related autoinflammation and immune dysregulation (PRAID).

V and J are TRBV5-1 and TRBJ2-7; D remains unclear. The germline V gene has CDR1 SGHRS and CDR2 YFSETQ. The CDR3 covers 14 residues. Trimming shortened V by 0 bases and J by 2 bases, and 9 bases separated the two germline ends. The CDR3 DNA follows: TGCGCCAGCAGCTTGGAGTCCTCCCCCTACGAGCAGTACTTC. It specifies CASSLESSPYEQYF.

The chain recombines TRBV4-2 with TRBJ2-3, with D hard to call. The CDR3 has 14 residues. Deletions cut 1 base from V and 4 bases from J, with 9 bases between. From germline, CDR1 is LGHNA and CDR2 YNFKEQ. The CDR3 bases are TGTGCCAGCAGCCAAGCCGTCTTCCCAGATACGCAGTATTTT. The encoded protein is CASSQAVFPDTQYF.

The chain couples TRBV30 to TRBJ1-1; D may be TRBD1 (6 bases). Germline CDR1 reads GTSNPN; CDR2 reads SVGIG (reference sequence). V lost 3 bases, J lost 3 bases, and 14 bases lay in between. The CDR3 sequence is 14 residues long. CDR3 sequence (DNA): TGTGCCTGGAGCACAGGGAGGTGGGACACTGAAGCTTTCTTT. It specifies CAWSTGRWDTEAFF.

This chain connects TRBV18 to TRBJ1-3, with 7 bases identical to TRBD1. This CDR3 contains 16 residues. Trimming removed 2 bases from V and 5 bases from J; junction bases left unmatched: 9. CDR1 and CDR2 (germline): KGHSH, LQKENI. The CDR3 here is CASSPSTGLSRNTIYF. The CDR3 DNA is TGTGCCAGCTCACCATCGACAGGGCTTAGTAGAAACACCATATATTTT.

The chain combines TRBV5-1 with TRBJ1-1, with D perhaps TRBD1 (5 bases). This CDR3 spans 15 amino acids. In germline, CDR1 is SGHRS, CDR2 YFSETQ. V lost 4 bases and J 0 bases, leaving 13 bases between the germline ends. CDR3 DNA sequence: TGCGCCAGCAGCGAGGGACGGATACTGAACACTGAAGCTTTCTTT. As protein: CASSEGRILNTEAFF.

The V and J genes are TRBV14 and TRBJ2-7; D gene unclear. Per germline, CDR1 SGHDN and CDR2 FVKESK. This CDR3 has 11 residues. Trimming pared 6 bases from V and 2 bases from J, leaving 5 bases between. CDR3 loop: CASSRAYEQYF. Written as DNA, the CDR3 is TGTGCCAGCAGTCGGGCCTACGAGCAGTACTTC.

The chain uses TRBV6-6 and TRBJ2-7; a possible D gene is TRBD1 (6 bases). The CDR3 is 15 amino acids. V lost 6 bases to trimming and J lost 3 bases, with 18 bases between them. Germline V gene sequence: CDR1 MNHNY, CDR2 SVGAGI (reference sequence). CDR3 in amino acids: CASSHRVADLYEQYF. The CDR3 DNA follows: TGTGCCAGCAGCCACAGGGTTGCAGACCTCTACGAGCAGTACTTC.

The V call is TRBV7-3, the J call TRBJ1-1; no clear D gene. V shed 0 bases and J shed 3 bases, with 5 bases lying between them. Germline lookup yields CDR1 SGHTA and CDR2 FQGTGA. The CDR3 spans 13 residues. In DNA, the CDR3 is TGTGCCAGCAGCTTAACCACGCACACTGAAGCTTTCTTT. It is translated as CASSLTTHTEAFF.

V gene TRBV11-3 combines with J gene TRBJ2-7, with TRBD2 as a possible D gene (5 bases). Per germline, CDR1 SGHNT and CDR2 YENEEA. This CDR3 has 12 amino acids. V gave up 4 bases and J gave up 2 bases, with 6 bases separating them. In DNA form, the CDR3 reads TGTGCCAGCAGCTCCGGGGCCTACGAGCAGTACTTC. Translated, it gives CASSSGAYEQYF. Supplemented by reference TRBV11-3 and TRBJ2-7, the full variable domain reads EAGVVQSPRYKIIEKKQPVAFWCNPISGHNTLYWYLQNLGQGPELLIRYENEEAVDDSQLPKDRFSAERLKGVDSTLKIQPAELGDSAVYLCASSSGAYEQYFGPGTRLTVT.

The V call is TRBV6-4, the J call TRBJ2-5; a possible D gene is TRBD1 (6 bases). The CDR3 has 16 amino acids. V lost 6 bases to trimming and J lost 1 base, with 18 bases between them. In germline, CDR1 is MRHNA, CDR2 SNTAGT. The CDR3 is CASSLYATGRQETQYF. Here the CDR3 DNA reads TGTGCCAGCAGCCTTTACGCGACAGGTCGCCAAGAGACCCAGTACTTC.

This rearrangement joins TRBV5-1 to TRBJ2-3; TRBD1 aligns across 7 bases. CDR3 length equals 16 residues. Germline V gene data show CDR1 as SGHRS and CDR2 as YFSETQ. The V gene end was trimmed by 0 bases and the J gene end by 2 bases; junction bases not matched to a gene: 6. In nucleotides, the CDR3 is TGCGCCAGCAGCTTGGAGAGGACAGGCAACACAGATACGCAGTATTTT. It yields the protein CASSLERTGNTDTQYF.

In DNA form, the CDR3 reads TGTGCCAGTAGTATCGCTACAGGGATGAGCAATCAGCCCCAGCATTTT. Translated, it gives CASSIATGMSNQPQHF. The chain has TRBV19 and TRBJ1-5; D is possibly TRBD1 (6 bases). V dropped 3 bases and J dropped 1 base, with 13 bases sitting between them. Per germline, CDR1 LNHDA and CDR2 SQIVND (reference sequence). This CDR3 is built from 16 residues.

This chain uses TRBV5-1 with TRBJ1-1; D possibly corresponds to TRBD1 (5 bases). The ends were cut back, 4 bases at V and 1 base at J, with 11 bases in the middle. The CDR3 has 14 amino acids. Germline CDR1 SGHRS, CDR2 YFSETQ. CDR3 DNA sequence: TGCGCCAGCAGCCTGGGACGGACGAACACTGAAGCTTTCTTT. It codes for CASSLGRTNTEAFF.

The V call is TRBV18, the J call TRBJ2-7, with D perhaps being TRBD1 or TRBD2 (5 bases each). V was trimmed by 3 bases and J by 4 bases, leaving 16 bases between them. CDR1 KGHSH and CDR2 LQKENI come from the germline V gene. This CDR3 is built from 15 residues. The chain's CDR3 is CASSPPGRERYEQYF. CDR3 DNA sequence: TGTGCCAGCTCACCCCCGGGACGTGAGCGTTACGAGCAGTACTTC.

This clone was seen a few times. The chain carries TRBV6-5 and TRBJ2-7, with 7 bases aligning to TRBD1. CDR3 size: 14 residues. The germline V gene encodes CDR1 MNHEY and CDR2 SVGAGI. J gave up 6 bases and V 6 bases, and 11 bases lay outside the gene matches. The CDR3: CASSPIDRDAEQYF. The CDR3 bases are TGTGCCAGCAGCCCTATCGACAGGGACGCCGAGCAGTACTTC.

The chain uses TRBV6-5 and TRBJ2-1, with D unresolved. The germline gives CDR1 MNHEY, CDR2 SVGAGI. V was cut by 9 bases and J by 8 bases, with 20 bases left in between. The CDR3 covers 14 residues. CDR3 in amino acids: CASAVGILSHEQFF. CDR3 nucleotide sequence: TGTGCCAGTGCGGTTGGTATTTTGAGTCATGAGCAGTTCTTC.

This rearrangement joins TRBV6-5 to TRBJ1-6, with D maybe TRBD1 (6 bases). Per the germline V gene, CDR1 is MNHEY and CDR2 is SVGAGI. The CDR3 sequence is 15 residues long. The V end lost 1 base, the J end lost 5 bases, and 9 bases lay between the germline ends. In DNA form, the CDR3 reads TGTGCCAGCAGTTACTTGGCAGGGGATAATTCACCCCTCCACTTT. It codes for CASSYLAGDNSPLHF.